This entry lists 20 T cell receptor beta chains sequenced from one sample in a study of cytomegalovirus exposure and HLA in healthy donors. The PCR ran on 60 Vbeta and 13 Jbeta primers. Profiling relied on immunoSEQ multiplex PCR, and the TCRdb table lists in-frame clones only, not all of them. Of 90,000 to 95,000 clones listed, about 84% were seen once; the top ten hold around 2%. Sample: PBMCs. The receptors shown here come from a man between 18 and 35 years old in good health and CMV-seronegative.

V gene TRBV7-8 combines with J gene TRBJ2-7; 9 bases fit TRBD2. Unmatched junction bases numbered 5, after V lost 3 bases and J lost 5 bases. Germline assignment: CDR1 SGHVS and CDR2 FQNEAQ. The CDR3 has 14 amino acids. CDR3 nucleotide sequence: TGTGCCAGCAGCTTTGCGGGGGGGTCGGACGAGCAGTACTTC. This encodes CASSFAGGSDEQYF.

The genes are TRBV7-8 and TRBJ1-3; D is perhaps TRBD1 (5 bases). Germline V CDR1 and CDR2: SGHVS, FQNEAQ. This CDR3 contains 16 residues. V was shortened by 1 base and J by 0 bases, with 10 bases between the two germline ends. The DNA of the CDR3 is TGTGCCAGCAGCTTAGAGGGGCACCTCTCTGGAAACACCATATATTTT. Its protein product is CASSLEGHLSGNTIYF.

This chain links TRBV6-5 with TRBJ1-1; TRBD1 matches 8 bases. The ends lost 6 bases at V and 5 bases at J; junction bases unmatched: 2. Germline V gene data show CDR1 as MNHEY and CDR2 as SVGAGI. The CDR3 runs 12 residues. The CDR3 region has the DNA TGTGCCAGCAGAGGACAGGGAACTGAAGCTTTCTTT. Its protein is CASRGQGTEAFF.

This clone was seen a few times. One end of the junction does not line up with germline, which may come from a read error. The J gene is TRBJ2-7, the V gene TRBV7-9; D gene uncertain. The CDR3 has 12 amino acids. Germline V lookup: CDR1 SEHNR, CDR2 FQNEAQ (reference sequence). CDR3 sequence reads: CSSSPLGYEQYF. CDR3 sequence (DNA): TGTTCCAGCAGCCCACTTGGCTACGAGCAGTACTTC.

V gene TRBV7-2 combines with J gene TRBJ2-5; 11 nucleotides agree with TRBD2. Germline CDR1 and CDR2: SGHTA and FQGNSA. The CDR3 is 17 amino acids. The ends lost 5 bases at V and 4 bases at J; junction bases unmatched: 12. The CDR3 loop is CASSLSGGAMLGETQYF. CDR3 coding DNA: TGTGCCAGCAGCCTTAGCGGGGGGGCCATGTTGGGAGAGACCCAGTACTTC.

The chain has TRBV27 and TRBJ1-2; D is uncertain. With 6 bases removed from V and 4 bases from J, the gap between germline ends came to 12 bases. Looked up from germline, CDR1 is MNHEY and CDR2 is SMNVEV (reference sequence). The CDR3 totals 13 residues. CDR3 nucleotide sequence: TGTGCCAGCAGGCCAAGCACCCGCTATGGCTACACCTTC. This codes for CASRPSTRYGYTF.

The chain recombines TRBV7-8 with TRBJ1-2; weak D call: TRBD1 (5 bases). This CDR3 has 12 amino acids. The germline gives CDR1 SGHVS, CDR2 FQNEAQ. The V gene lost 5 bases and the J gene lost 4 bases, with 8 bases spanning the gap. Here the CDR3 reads CASSKGSYGYTF. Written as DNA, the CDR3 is TGTGCCAGCAGCAAGGGGTCCTATGGCTACACCTTC. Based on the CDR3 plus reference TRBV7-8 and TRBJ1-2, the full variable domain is GAGVSQSPRYKVAKRGQDVALRCDPISGHVSLFWYQQALGQGPEFLTYFQNEAQLDKSGLPSDRFFAERPEGSVSTLKIQRTQQEDSAVYLCASSKGSYGYTFGSGTRLTVV.

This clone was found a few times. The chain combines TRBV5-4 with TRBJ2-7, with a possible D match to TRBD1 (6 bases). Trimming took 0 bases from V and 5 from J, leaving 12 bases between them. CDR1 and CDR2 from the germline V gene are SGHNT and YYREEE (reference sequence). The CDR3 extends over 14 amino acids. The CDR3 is CASSLVTGKNEQYF. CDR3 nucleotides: TGTGCCAGCAGCTTGGTTACAGGGAAGAACGAGCAGTACTTC.

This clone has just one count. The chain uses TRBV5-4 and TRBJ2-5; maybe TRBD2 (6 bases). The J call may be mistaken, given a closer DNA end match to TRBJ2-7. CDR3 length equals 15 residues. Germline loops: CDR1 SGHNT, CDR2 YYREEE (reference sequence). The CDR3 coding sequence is TGTGCCAGCAGCTTATCTGGGGGGAGCTCCTACGAGCAGTACTTC. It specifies CASSLSGGSSYEQYF.

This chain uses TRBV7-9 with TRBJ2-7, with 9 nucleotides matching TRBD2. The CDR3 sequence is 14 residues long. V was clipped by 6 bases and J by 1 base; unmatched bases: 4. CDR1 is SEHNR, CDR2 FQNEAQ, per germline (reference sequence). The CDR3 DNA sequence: TGTGCCAGCAGGCCCGCGGGGGGGTCCTACGAGCAGTACTTC. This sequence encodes CASRPAGGSYEQYF. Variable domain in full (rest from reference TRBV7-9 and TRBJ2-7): DTGVSQNPRHKITKRGQNVTFRCDPISEHNRLYWYRQTLGQGPEFLTYFQNEAQLEKSRLLSDRFSAERPKGSFSTLEIQRTEQGDSAMYLCASRPAGGSYEQYFGPGTRLTVT.

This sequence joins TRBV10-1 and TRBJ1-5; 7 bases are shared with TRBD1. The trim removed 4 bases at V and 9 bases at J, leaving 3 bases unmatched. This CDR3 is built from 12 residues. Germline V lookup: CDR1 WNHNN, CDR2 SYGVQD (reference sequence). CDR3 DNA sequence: TGCGCCAGCAGTGGGCCAGGGGGGCCCCAGCATTTT. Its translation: CASSGPGGPQHF.

The DNA for the CDR3 is TGTGCCAGCAGCTTACAACAGGGCTACGAGCAGTACTTC. It encodes CASSLQQGYEQYF. The chain uses TRBV7-9 and TRBJ2-7; D might be TRBD1 (6 bases). The length of the CDR3 is 13 residues. V lost 2 bases, J lost 3 bases, and 8 bases lay in between. Germline V CDR1 and CDR2: SEHNR, FQNEAQ (reference sequence).

The CDR3 DNA reads as TGTGCCAGCAGCTTATGGGGAGATCAGCCCCAGCATTTT. It specifies CASSLWGDQPQHF. The J gene is TRBJ1-5, the V gene TRBV7-9; D unresolved. V gave up 2 bases and J gave up 5 bases, with 7 bases separating them. The CDR3 extends over 13 amino acids. From germline, CDR1 is SEHNR and CDR2 FQNEAQ (reference sequence).

As DNA, the CDR3 is TGTGCCAGTAGTATTCTCGGCAGGGGGTCCTACAATGAGCAGTTCTTC. This encodes CASSILGRGSYNEQFF. This sequence joins TRBV19 and TRBJ2-1; 7 bases match TRBD1. This CDR3 is built from 16 residues. After removal of 3 bases from V and 1 base from J, the junction contained 6 bases not matched to a gene. Germline loops: CDR1 LNHDA, CDR2 SQIVND (reference sequence).

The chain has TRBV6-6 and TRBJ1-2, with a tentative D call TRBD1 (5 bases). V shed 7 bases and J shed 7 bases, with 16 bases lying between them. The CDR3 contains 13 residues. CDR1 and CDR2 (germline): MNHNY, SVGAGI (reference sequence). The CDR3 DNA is TGTGCCAGCACCTCTATTTCGGGGGGTGGCTACACCTTC. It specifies CASTSISGGGYTF.

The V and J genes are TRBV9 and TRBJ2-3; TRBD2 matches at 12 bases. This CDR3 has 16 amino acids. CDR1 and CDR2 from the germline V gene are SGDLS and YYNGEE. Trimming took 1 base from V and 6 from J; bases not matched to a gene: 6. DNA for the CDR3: TGTGCCAGCAGCGTATCGTCTAGCGGGGGGGCGGATACGCAGTATTTT. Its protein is CASSVSSSGGADTQYF. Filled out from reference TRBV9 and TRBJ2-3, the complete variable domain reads DSGVTQTPKHLITATGQRVTLRCSPRSGDLSVYWYQQSLDQGLQFLIQYYNGEERAKGNILERFSAQQFPDLHSELNLSSLELGDSALYFCASSVSSSGGADTQYFGPGTRLTVL.

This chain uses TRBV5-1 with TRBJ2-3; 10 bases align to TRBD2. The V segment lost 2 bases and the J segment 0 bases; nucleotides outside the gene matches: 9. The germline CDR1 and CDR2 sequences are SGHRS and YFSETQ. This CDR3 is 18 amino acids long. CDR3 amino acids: CASSLAGGPAVSTDTQYF. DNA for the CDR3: TGCGCCAGCAGCTTAGCGGGGGGGCCAGCGGTTAGCACAGATACGCAGTATTTT. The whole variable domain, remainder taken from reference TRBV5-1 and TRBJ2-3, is KAGVTQTPRYLIKTRGQQVTLSCSPISGHRSVSWYQQTPGQGLQFLFEYFSETQRNKGNFPGRFSGRQFSNSRSEMNVSTLELGDSALYLCASSLAGGPAVSTDTQYFGPGTRLTVL.

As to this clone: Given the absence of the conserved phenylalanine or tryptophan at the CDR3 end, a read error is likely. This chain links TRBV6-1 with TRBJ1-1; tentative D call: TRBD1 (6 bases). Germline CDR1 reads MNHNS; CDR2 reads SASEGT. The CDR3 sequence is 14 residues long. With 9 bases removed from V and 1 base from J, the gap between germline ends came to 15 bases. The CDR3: CASPPRGANTEAFL. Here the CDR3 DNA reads TGTGCCAGTCCGCCCCGGGGGGCGAACACTGAAGCTTTCCTT.

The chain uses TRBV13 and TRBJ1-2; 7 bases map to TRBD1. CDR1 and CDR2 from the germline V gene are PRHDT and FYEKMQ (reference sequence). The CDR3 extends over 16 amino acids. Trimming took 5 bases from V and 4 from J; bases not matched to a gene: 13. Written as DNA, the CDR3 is TGTGCCAGCAGCCCCAACGGACAGGTCCCTCTCTATGGCTACACCTTC. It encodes CASSPNGQVPLYGYTF.

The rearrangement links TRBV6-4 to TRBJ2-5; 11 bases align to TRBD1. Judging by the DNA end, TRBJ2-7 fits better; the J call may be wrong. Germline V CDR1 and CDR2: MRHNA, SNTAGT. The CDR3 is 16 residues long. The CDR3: CASSPGQGARSYEQYF. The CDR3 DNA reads TGTGCCAGCAGTCCCGGACAGGGGGCACGCTCCTACGAGCAGTACTTC.